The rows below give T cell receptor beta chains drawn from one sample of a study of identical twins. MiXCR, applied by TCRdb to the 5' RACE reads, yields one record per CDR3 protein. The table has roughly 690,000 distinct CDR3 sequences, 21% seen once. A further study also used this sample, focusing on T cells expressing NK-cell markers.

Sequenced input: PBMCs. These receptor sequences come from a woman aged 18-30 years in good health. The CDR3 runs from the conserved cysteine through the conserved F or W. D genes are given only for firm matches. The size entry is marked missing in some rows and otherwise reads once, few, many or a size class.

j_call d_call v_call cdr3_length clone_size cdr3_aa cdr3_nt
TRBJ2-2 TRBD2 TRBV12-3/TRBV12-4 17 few CASSKQSGRGNTGELFF TGTGCCAGCAGCAAGCAGAGCGGGAGAGGAAACACCGGGGAGCTGTTTTTT
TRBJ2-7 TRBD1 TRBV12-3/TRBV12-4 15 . CASSLAGTGPHEQYF TGTGCCAGCAGTTTAGCGGGGACAGGGCCTCACGAGCAGTACTTC
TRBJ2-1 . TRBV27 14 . CASSLSPSYNEQFF TGTGCCAGCAGTTTATCACCTAGCTACAATGAGCAGTTCTTC
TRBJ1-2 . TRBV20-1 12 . CSAADSLYGYTF TGCAGTGCTGCGGACAGCCTCTATGGCTACACCTTC
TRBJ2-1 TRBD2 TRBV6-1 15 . CASSERTSGQGEQFF TGTGCCAGCAGCGAGAGAACTAGCGGCCAAGGTGAGCAGTTCTTC
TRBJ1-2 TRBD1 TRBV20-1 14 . CSAQGGTARNGYTF TGCAGTGCCCAGGGGGGGACAGCGCGAAATGGCTACACCTTC
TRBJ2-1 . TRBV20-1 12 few CSASRTLGEQFF TGCAGTGCTTCTCGGACCTTAGGAGAGCAGTTCTTC
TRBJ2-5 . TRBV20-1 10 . CSARGVTQYF TGCAGTGCTAGAGGAGTGACCCAGTACTTC
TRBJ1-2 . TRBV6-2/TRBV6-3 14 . CASRGTGRGYGYTF TGTGCCAGCAGGGGAACAGGGCGAGGCTATGGCTACACCTTC
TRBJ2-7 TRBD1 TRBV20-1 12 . CSVLGQGDEQYF TGCAGTGTATTGGGACAGGGCGACGAGCAGTACTTC
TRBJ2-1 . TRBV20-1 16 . CSARLPSGQQNNEQFF TGCAGTGCTAGGCTCCCCTCGGGACAACAAAACAATGAGCAGTTCTTC
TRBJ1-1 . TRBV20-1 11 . CSALTDTEAFF TGCAGTGCTCTCACTGACACTGAAGCTTTCTTT
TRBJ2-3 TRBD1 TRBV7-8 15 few CASSFFGQGTDTQYF TGTGCCAGCAGCTTCTTTGGACAGGGCACAGATACGCAGTATTTT
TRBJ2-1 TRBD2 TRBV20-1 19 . CSARDLGTSGSPSYNEQFF TGCAGTGCTAGAGATTTGGGGACTAGCGGGAGTCCGTCCTACAATGAGCAGTTCTTC
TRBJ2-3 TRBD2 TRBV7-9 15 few CASSPGTSSTDTQYF TGTGCCAGCAGCCCAGGGACTAGCAGCACAGATACGCAGTATTTT
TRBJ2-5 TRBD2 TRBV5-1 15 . CASSILSGGEETQYF TGCGCCAGCAGCATCCTTAGCGGGGGGGAAGAGACCCAGTACTTC
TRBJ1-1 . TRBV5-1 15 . CASSLDPGASTEAFF TGCGCCAGCAGCTTGGATCCGGGGGCGAGCACTGAAGCTTTCTTT
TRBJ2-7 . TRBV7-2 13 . CASSPPLQHEQYF TGTGCCAGCAGCCCCCCCCTGCAGCACGAGCAGTACTTC
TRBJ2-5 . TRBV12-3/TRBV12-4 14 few CASSLGAKSETQYF TGTGCCAGCAGTTTAGGGGCTAAATCGGAGACCCAGTACTTC
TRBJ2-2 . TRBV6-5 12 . CASSYWTGELFF TGTGCCAGCAGTTACTGGACCGGGGAGCTGTTTTTT
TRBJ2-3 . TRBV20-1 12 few CSARGPPDTQYF TGCAGTGCTAGAGGCCCGCCAGATACGCAGTATTTT
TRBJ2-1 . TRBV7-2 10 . CASSLVGKFF TGTGCCAGCAGCTTAGTAGGAAAGTTCTTC
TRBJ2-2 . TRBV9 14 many CASSVSLSTGELFF TGTGCCAGCAGCGTAAGTTTAAGCACCGGGGAGCTGTTTTTT
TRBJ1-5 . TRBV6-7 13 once CASSWGCNQPQHF TGTGCCAGCAGTTGGGGGTGCAATCAGCCCCAGCATTTT
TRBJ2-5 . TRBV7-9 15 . CASSSSGTYQETQYF TGTGCCAGCAGCTCATCCGGGACGTATCAAGAGACCCAGTACTTC
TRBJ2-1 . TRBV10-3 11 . CATATANEQFF TGTGCCACCGCGACCGCGAATGAGCAGTTCTTC
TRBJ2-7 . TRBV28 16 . CASSLVGGTGFYEQYF TGTGCCAGCAGCTTGGTGGGAGGGACAGGCTTCTACGAGCAGTACTTC
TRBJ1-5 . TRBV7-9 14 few CASSLVGHNQPQHF TGTGCCAGCAGCTTAGTGGGTCACAATCAGCCCCAGCATTTT
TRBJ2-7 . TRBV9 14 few CASSVAGSGNEQYF TGTGCCAGCAGCGTAGCGGGATCCGGCAACGAGCAGTACTTC
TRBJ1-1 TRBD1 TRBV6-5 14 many CASSYRGPNTEAFF TGTGCCAGCAGTTACAGGGGGCCGAACACTGAAGCTTTCTTT
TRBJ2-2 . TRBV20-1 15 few CSAQNPQTNTGELFF TGCAGTGCTCAAAATCCCCAGACGAACACCGGGGAGCTGTTTTTT
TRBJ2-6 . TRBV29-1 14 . CSVRGSGLANVLTF TGCAGCGTTCGCGGATCGGGTCTGGCCAACGTCCTGACTTTC
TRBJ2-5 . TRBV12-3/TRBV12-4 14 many CASSLTGLEETQYF TGTGCCAGCAGTTTAACAGGTTTGGAAGAGACCCAGTACTTC
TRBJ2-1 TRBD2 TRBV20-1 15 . CSARDQWLAGGEQFF TGCAGTGCTAGAGATCAGTGGCTAGCGGGAGGCGAGCAGTTCTTC
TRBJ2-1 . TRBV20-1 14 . CSAMDRSSYNEQFF TGCAGTGCTATGGACCGGAGCTCCTACAATGAGCAGTTCTTC
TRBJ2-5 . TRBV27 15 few CASSLIPHFQETQYF TGTGCCAGCAGTTTAATACCACACTTCCAAGAGACCCAGTACTTC